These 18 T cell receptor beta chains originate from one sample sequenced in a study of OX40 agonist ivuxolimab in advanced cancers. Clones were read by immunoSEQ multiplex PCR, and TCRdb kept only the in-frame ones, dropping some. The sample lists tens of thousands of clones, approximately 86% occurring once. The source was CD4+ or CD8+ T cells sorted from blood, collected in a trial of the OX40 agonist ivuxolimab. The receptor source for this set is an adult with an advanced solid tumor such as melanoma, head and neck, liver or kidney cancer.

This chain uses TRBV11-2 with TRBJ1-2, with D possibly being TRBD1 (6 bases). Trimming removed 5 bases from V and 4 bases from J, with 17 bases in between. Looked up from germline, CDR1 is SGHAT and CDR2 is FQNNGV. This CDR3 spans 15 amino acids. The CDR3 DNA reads TGTGCCAGCAGCCCGACCGGGGGGCGTACCTATGGCTACACCTTC. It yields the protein CASSPTGGRTYGYTF. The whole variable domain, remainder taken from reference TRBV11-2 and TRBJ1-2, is EAGVAQSPRYKIIEKRQSVAFWCNPISGHATLYWYQQILGQGPKLLIQFQNNGVVDDSQLPKDRFSAERLKGVDSTLKIQPAKLEDSAVYLCASSPTGGRTYGYTFGSGTRLTVV.

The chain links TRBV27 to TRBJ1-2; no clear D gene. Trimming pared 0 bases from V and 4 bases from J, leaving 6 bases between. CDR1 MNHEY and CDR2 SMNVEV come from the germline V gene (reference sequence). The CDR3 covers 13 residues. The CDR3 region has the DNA TGTGCCAGCAGTTTATCCGCGGTCTATGGCTACACCTTC. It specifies CASSLSAVYGYTF.

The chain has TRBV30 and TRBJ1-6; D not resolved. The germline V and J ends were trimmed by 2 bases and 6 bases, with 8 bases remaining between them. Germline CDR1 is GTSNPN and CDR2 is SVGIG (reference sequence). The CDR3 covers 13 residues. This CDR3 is CAWSYSANSPLHF. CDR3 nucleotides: TGTGCCTGGAGTTATTCGGCTAATTCACCCCTCCACTTT.

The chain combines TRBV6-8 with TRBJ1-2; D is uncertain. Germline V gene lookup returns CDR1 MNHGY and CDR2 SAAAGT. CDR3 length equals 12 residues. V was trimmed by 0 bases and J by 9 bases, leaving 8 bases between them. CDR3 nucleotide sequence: TGTGCCAGCAGTTACTCGAGCGGACGCTACACCTTC. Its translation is CASSYSSGRYTF.

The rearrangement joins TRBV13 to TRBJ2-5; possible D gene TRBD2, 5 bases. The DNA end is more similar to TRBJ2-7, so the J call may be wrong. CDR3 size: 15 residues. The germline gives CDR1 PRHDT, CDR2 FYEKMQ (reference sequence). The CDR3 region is CASSLSQRSSYEQYF. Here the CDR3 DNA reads TGTGCCAGCAGCCTCTCACAGCGGAGCTCCTACGAGCAGTACTTC.

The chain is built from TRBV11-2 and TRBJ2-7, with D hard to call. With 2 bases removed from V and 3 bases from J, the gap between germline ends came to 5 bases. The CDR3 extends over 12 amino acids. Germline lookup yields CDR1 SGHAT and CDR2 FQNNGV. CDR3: CASSLTIYEQYF. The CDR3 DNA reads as TGTGCCAGCAGCTTAACCATCTACGAGCAGTACTTC.

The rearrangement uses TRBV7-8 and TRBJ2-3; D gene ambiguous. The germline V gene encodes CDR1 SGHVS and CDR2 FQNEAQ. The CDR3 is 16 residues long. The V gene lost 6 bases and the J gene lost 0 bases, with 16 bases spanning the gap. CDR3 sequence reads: CASRTLGIMSTDTQYF. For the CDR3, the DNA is TGTGCCAGCAGAACCCTAGGGATTATGAGCACAGATACGCAGTATTTT.

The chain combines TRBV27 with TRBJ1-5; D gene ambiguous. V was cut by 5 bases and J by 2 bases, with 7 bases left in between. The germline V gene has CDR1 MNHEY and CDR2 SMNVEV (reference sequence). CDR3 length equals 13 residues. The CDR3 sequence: CASSIMGNQPQHF. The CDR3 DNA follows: TGTGCCAGCAGTATTATGGGCAATCAGCCCCAGCATTTT.

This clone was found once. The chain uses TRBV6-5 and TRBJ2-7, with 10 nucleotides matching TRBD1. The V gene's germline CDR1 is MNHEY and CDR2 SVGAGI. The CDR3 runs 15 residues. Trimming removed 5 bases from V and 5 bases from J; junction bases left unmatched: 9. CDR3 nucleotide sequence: TGTGCCAGCAGTCCATCCCTTGGGACAGGGGACGAGCAGTACTTC. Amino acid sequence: CASSPSLGTGDEQYF.

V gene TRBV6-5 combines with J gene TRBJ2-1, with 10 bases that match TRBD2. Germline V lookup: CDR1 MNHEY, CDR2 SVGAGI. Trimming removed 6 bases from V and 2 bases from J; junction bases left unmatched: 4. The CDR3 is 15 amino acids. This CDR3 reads CASSISGGPYNEQFF. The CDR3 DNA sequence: TGTGCCAGCAGCATTAGCGGGGGGCCCTACAATGAGCAGTTCTTC.

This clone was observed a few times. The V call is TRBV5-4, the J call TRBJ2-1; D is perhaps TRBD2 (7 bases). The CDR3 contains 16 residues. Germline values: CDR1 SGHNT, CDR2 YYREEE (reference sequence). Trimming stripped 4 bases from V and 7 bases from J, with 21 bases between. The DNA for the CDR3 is TGTGCCAGCAGCGTGGCGGGGGCATTCGCGAGGAATGAGCAGTTCTTC. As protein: CASSVAGAFARNEQFF.

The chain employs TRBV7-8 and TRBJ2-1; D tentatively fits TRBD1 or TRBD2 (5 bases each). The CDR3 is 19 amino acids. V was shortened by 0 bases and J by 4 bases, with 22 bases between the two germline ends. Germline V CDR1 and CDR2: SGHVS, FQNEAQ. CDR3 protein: CASSLARGTRGAKYNEQFF. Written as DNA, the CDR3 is TGTGCCAGCAGCTTAGCGCGTGGGACCCGAGGCGCGAAATACAATGAGCAGTTCTTC. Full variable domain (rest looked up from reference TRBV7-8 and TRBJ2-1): GAGVSQSPRYKVAKRGQDVALRCDPISGHVSLFWYQQALGQGPEFLTYFQNEAQLDKSGLPSDRFFAERPEGSVSTLKIQRTQQEDSAVYLCASSLARGTRGAKYNEQFFGPGTRLTVL.

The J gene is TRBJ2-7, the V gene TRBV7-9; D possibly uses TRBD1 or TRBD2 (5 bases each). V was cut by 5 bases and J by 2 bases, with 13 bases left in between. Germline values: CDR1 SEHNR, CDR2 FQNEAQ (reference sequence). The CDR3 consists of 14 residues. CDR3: CASSGTMGAYEQYF. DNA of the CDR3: TGTGCCAGCAGCGGGACGATGGGGGCCTACGAGCAGTACTTC. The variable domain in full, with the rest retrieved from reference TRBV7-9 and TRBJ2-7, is DTGVSQNPRHKITKRGQNVTFRCDPISEHNRLYWYRQTLGQGPEFLTYFQNEAQLEKSRLLSDRFSAERPKGSFSTLEIQRTEQGDSAMYLCASSGTMGAYEQYFGPGTRLTVT.

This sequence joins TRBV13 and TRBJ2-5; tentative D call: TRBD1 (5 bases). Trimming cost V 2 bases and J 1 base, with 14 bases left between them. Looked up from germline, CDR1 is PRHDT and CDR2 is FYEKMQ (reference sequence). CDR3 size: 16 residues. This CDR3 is CASSLRDKGIQETQYF. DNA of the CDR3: TGTGCCAGCAGCTTAAGGGATAAGGGGATCCAAGAGACCCAGTACTTC.

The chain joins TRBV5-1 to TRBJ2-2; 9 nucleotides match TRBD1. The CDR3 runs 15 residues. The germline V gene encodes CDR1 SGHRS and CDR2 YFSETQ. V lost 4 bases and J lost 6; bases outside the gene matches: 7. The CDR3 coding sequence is TGCGCCAGCAGCGTCGGGACAGGGCGAGCCGGGGAGCTGTTTTTT. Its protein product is CASSVGTGRAGELFF.

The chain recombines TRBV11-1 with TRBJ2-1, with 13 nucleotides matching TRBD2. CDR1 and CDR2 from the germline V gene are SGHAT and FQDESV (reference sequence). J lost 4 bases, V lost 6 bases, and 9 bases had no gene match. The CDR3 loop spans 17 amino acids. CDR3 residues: CASSQRLAGGHYNEQFF. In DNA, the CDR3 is TGTGCCAGCAGTCAAAGACTAGCGGGGGGCCATTACAATGAGCAGTTCTTC. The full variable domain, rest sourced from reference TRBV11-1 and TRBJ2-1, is EAEVAQSPRYKITEKSQAVAFWCDPISGHATLYWYRQILGQGPELLVQFQDESVVDDSQLPKDRFSAERLKGVDSTLKIQPAELGDSAMYLCASSQRLAGGHYNEQFFGPGTRLTVL.

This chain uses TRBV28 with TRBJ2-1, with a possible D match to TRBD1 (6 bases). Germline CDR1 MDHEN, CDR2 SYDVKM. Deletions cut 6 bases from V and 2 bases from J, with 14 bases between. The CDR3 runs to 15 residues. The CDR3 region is CASSRGGVTYNEQFF. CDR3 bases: TGTGCCAGCAGCCGAGGGGGTGTTACCTACAATGAGCAGTTCTTC. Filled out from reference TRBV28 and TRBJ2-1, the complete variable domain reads DVKVTQSSRYLVKRTGEKVFLECVQDMDHENMFWYRQDPGLGLRLIYFSYDVKMKEKGDIPEGYSVSREKKERFSLILESASTNQTSMYLCASSRGGVTYNEQFFGPGTRLTVL.

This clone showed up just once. The CDR3 here is CAGFSRIKFF. The CDR3 bases are TGTGCCGGATTTTCGCGGATCAAGTTCTTC. J is TRBJ2-1 and V is TRBV2; D uncertain. CDR1 is SNHLY, CDR2 FYNNEI, per germline. The CDR3 spans 10 residues. With 11 bases removed from V and 14 bases from J, the gap between germline ends came to 16 bases.